Sequencing of this TCR beta chain was carried out in a study of OX40 agonist ivuxolimab in advanced cancers. For the study at large: Aged roughly 23 to 79 with a mean of about 63 years, they were almost 85% male.

The V gene lost 4 bases and the J gene lost 2 bases, with 11 bases spanning the gap. Germline V CDR1 and CDR2: MNHEY, SMNVEV (reference sequence). The CDR3 covers 14 residues. Data came from immunoSEQ multiplex PCR; TCRdb stores just in-frame clones and leaves some out. The sample yields roughly 70,000 clones, roughly 89% seen once. The sequence was obtained from an adult with an advanced solid tumor such as melanoma, head and neck, liver or kidney cancer. This chain connects TRBV27 to TRBJ1-1; D is possibly TRBD1 (6 bases). Sequenced material: CD4+ or CD8+ T cells sorted from blood, taken in a trial of the OX40 agonist ivuxolimab. CDR3 in DNA: TGTGCCAGCAGTTCCAGGGGATTAAACACTGAAGCTTTCTTT. Protein sequence: CASSSRGLNTEAFF.